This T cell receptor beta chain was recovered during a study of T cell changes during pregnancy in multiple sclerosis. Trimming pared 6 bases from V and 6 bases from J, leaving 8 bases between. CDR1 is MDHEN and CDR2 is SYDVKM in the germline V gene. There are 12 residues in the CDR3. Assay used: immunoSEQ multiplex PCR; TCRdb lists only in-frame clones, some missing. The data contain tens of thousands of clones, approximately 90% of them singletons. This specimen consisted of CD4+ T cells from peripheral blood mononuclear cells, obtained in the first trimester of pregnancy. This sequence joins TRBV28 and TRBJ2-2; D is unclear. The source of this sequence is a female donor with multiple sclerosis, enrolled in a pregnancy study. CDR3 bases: TGTGCCAGCAGCTCTCCCCCCGGGGAGCTGTTTTTT. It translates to CASSSPPGELFF.